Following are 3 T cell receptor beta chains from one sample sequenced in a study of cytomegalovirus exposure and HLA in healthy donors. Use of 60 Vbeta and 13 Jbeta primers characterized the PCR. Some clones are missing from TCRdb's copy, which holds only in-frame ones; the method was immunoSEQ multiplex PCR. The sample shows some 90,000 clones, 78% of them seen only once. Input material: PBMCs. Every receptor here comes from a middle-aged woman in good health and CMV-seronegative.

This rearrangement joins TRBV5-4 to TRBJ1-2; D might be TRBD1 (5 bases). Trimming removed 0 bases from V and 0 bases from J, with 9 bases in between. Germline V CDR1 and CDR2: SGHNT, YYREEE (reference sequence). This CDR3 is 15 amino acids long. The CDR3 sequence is CASSLDDRPNYGYTF. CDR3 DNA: TGTGCCAGCAGCTTGGACGACAGACCTAACTATGGCTACACCTTC.

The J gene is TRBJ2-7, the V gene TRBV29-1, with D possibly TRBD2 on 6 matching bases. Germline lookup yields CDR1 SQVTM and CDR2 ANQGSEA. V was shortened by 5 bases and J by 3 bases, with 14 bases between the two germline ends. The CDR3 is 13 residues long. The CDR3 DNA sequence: TGCAGCGTTTCTAATGGGGGGAACTACGAGCAGTACTTC. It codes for CSVSNGGNYEQYF.

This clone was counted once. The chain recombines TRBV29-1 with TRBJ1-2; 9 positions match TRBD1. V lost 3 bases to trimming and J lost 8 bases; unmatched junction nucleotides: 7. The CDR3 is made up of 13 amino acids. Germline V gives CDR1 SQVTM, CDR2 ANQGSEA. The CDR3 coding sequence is TGCAGCGTTGAGGTGGGACAGGGAGGGGGCTACACCTTC. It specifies CSVEVGQGGGYTF.